This TCR beta chain was identified during a study of T-cell memory formation after mild COVID-19. This clonotype was recorded a few times. TCRdb processed the 5' RACE reads anew with MiXCR; each CDR3 protein has one entry. The table includes some 450,000 distinct CDR3 sequences, 20% detected once. V was pared by 1 base and J by 0 bases, with 4 bases of the junction left unmatched. The germline V gene has CDR1 DFQATT and CDR2 SNEGSKA (reference sequence). The CDR3 totals 15 residues. This sequence joins TRBV20-1 and TRBJ2-5; 8 positions agree with TRBD2. This receptor was obtained from an adult woman who had mild COVID-19 (a few samples of this study predate the infection). Cell type and time point are not known. The sequenced sample was PBMCs or a T cell subset sorted from them (not recorded which). The CDR3 bases are TGCAGTGCTAGAGTCCCGGGGGGGAACCAAGAGACCCAGTACTTC. This codes for CSARVPGGNQETQYF.